The clone carrying this T cell receptor (beta chain) was counted ten times or more. This entry comes from a study of regulatory T cells in long-lasting Graves disease. Study as a whole: Duration of antithyroid drug therapy among newly diagnosed Graves' patients was under 3 months.

iRepertoire HTBI primers and Arm-PCR of CDR3 regions built TCR beta libraries. TCRdb re-called the multiplex PCR reads with MiXCR, one entry per CDR3 protein. The sample lists hundreds of thousands of distinct CDR3 sequences; 16% were seen once. The germline V gene has CDR1 KGHDR and CDR2 SFDVKD. Between the trimmed V and J ends, which lost 6 bases and 1 base, there was a span of 11 bases. This CDR3 spans 14 amino acids. Documented time point: newly diagnosed GD, antithyroid drugs for less than 3 months. PBMC RNA was the source of the TCR library. These data are also associated with another study on T cells in Graves' hyperthyroidism and ophthalmopathy. That work adds: TCR CDR3 regions were first amplified by RT-PCR with HTBI primers. Most thyroid-expanded clonotypes above 0.001 were also found in blood.

Sequences were derived from peripheral blood mononuclear cells (PBMCs), sampled at new diagnosis, from a patient treated with antithyroid drugs. The clonotype was recovered from a woman in her twenties or thirties with Graves disease. This chain connects TRBV24-1 to TRBJ2-5, with D unresolved. The DNA for the CDR3 is TGTGCCACCAGTAAAGGGCCGCTCCAAGAGACCCAGTACTTC. It codes for CATSKGPLQETQYF.